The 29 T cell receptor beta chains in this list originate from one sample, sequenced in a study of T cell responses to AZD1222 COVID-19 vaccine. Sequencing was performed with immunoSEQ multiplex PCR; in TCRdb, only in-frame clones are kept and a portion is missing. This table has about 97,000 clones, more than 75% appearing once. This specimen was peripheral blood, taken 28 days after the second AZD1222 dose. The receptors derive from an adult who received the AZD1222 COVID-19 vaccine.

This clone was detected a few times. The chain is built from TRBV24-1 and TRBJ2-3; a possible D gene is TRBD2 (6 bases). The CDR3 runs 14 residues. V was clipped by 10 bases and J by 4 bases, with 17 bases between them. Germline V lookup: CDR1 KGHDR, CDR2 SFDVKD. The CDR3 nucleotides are TGTGCCACTCAAGGGGAGGCCGGGTCAGATACGCAGTATTTT. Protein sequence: CATQGEAGSDTQYF.

In DNA, the CDR3 is TGTGCCAGCAGCTCTACAGGGGCGTGGCTAGCGGGGGCCGGGGAGCTGTTTTTT. Translation gives CASSSTGAWLAGAGELFF. This chain connects TRBV13 to TRBJ2-2; 10 bases fit TRBD2. With V trimmed by 4 bases and J by 6 bases, 14 bases remained unmatched. The CDR3 extends over 18 amino acids. CDR1 is PRHDT and CDR2 is FYEKMQ in the germline V gene (reference sequence).

CDR3 sequence: CAWSGDRLNTEAFF. Here the CDR3 DNA reads TGTGCCTGGAGTGGAGACAGACTGAACACTGAAGCTTTCTTT. The chain employs TRBV30 and TRBJ1-1, with a weak D call TRBD1 (5 bases). Per the germline V gene, CDR1 is GTSNPN and CDR2 is SVGIG (reference sequence). The CDR3 is 14 residues long. The V and J ends lost 1 base and 0 bases respectively, with 9 bases between them. Combining the CDR3 with reference TRBV30 and TRBJ1-1 gives the whole variable domain SQTIHQWPATLVQPVGSPLSLECTVEGTSNPNLYWYRQAAGRGLQLLFYSVGIGQISSEVPQNLSASRPQDRQFILSSKKLLLSDSGFYLCAWSGDRLNTEAFFGQGTRLTVV.

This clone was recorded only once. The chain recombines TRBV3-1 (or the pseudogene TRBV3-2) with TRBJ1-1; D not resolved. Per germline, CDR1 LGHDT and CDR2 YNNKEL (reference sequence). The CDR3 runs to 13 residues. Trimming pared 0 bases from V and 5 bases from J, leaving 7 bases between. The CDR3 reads CASSQDGRTEAFF. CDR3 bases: TGTGCCAGCAGCCAAGATGGAAGGACTGAAGCTTTCTTT.

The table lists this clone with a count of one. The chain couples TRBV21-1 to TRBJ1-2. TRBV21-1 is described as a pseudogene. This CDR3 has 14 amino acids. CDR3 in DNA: TGTGCCAGCCAAGGGGGGGGGCCGAACTATGGCTACACCTTC. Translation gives CASQGGGPNYGYTF.

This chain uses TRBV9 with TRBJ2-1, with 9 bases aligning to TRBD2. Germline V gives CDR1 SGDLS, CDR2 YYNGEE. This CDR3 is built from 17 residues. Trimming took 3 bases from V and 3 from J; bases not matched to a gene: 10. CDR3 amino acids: CASSGSLRREGYNEQFF. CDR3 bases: TGTGCCAGCAGCGGGTCCCTCCGGCGGGAGGGCTACAATGAGCAGTTCTTC.

The CDR3 protein is CASAGFFDGYTF. The CDR3 nucleotides read TGTGCCAGTGCGGGATTTTTCGATGGCTACACCTTC. This chain uses TRBV5-5 with TRBJ1-2; D remains ambiguous. Germline V lookup: CDR1 SGHKS, CDR2 YYEKEE (reference sequence). Trimming pared 8 bases from V and 6 bases from J, leaving 14 bases between. CDR3 length equals 12 residues.

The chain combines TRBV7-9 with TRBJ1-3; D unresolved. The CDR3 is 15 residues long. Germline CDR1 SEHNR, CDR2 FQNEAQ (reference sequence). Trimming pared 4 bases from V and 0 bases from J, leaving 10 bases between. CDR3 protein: CASSWARASGNTIYF. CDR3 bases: TGTGCCAGCAGCTGGGCGAGGGCCTCTGGAAACACCATATATTTT.

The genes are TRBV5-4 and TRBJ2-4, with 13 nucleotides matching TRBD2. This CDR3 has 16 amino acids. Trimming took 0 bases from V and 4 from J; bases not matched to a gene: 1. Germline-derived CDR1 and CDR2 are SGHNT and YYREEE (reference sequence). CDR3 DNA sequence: TGTGCCAGCAGCTTGGAACTAGCGGGAGGGAAAAACATTCAGTACTTC. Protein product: CASSLELAGGKNIQYF.

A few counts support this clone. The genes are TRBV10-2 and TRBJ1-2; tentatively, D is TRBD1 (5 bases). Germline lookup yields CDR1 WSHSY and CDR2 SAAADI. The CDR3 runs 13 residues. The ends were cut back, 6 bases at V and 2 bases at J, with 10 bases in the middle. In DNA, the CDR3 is TGCGCCAGCAGACCCAGGGTCAACTATGGCTACACCTTC. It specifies CASRPRVNYGYTF.

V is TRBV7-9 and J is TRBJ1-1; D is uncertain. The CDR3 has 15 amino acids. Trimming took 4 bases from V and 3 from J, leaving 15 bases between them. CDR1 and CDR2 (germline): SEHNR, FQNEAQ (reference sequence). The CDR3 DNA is TGTGCCAGCAGCTCTGGAGTGGTGCTGGACACTGAAGCTTTCTTT. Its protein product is CASSSGVVLDTEAFF.

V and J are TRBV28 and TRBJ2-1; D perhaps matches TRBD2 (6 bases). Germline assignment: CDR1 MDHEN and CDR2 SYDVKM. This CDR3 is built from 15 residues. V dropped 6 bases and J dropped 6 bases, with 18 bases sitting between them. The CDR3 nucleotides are TGTGCCAGCAGATGGACCCTTGGAGGGACCAATGAGCAGTTCTTC. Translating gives CASRWTLGGTNEQFF.

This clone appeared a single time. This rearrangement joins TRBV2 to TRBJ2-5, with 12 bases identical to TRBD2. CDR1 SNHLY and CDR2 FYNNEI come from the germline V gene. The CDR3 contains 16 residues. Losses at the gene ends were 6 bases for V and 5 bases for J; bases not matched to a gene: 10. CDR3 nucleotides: TGTGCCAGCAGATTAACGTGGACTAGCGGGGAGGAGACCCAGTACTTC. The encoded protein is CASRLTWTSGEETQYF.

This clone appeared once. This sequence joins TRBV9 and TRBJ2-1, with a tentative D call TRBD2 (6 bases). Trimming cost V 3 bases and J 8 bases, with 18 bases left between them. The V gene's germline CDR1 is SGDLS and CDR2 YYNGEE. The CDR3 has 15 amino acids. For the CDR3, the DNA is TGTGCCAGCAGCGATGAAACTAGCTTCTTCGATGAGCAGTTCTTC. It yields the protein CASSDETSFFDEQFF.

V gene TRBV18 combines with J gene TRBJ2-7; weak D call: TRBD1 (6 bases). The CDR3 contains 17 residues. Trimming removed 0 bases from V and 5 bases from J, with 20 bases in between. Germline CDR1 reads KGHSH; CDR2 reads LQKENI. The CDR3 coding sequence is TGTGCCAGCTCACCACCCACCGAGGGGACACGACCTCACGAGCAGTACTTC. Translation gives CASSPPTEGTRPHEQYF.

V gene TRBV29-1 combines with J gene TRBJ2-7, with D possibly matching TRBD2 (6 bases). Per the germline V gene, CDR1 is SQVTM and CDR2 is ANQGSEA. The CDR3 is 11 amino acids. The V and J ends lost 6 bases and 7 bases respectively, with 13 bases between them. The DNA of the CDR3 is TGCAGCGTCCGTGGCGCGGGGGAGCAGTACTTC. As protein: CSVRGAGEQYF.

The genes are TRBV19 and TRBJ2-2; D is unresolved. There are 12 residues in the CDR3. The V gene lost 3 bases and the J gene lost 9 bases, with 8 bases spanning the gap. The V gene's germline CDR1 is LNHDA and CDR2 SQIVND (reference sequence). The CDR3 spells CASSISSRELFF. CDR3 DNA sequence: TGTGCCAGTAGTATTAGCTCCCGGGAGCTGTTTTTT. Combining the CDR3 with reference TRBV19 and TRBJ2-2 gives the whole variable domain DGGITQSPKYLFRKEGQNVTLSCEQNLNHDAMYWYRQDPGQGLRLIYYSQIVNDFQKGDIAEGYSVSREKKESFPLTVTSAQKNPTAFYLCASSISSRELFFGEGSRLTVL.

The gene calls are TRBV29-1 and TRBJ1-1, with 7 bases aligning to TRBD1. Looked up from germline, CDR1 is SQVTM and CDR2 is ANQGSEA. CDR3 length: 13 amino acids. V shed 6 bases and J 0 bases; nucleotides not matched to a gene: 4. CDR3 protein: CSVRDSLNTEAFF. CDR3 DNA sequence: TGCAGCGTGAGGGACAGCTTGAACACTGAAGCTTTCTTT. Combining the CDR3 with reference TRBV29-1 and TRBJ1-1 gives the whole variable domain SAVISQKPSRDICQRGTSLTIQCQVDSQVTMMFWYRQQPGQSLTLIATANQGSEATYESGFVIDKFPISRPNLTFSTLTVSNMSPEDSSIYLCSVRDSLNTEAFFGQGTRLTVV.

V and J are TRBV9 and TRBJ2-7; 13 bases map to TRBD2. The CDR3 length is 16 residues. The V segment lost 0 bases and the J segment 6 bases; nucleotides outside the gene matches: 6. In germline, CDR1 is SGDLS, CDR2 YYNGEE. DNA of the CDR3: TGTGCCAGCAGCGTAGAACTAGCGGGAGGGCCGAGCGAGCAGTACTTC. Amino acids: CASSVELAGGPSEQYF. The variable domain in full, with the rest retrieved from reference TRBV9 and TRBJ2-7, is DSGVTQTPKHLITATGQRVTLRCSPRSGDLSVYWYQQSLDQGLQFLIQYYNGEERAKGNILERFSAQQFPDLHSELNLSSLELGDSALYFCASSVELAGGPSEQYFGPGTRLTVT.

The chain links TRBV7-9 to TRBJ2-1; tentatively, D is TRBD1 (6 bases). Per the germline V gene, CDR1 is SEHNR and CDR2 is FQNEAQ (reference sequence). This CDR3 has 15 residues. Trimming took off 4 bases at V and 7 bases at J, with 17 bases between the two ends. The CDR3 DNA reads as TGTGCCAGCAGCTACAGACAGGCTCCTGGGAATGAGCAGTTCTTC. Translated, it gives CASSYRQAPGNEQFF.

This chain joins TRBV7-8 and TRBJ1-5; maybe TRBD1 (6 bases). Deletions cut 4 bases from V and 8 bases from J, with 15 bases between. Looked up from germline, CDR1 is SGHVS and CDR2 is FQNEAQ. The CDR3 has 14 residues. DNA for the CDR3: TGTGCCAGCAGCTCCAGGGGTGGGTTTGAGCCCCAGCATTTT. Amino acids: CASSSRGGFEPQHF.

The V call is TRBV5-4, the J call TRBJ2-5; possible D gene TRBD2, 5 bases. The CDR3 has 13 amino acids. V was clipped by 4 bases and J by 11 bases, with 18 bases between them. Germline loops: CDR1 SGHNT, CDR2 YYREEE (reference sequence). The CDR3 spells CASSHPGQTTQYF. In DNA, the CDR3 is TGTGCCAGCAGCCATCCGGGCCAGACTACTCAGTACTTC.

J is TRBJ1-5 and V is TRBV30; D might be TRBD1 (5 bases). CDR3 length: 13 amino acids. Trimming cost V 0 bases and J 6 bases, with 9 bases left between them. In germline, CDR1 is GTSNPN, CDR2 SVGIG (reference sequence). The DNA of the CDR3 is TGTGCCTGGAGTGTAGAGGGGAGTCAGCCCCAGCATTTT. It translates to CAWSVEGSQPQHF. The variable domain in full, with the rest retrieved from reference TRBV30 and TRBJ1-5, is SQTIHQWPATLVQPVGSPLSLECTVEGTSNPNLYWYRQAAGRGLQLLFYSVGIGQISSEVPQNLSASRPQDRQFILSSKKLLLSDSGFYLCAWSVEGSQPQHFGDGTRLSIL.

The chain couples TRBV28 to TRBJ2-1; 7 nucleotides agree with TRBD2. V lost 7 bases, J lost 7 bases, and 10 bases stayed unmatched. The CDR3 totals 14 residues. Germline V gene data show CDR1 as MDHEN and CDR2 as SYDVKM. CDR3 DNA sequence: TGTGCCAGCACCCAGGGCGGGAGTCTAAATGAGCAGTTCTTC. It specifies CASTQGGSLNEQFF.

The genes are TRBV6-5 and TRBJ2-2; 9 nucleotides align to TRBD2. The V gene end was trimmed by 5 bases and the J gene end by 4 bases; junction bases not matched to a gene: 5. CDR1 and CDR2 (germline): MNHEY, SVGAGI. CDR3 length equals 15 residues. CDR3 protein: CASSLAGTGTGELFF. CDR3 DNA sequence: TGTGCCAGCAGTCTAGCGGGAACGGGCACCGGGGAGCTGTTTTTT.

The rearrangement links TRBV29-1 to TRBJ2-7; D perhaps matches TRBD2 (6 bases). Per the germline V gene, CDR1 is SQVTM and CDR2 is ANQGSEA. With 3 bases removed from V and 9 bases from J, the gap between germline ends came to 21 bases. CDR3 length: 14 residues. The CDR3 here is CSVDAGTQRKGQYF. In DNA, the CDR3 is TGCAGCGTTGATGCCGGGACTCAAAGGAAGGGGCAGTACTTC.

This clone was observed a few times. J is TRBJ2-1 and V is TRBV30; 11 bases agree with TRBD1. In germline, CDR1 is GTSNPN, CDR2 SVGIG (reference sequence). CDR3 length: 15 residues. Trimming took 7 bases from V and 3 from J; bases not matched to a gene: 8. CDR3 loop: CAFTGTGGDYNEQFF. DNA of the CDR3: TGTGCCTTCACCGGGACAGGGGGAGACTACAATGAGCAGTTCTTC. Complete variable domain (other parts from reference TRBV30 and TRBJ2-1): SQTIHQWPATLVQPVGSPLSLECTVEGTSNPNLYWYRQAAGRGLQLLFYSVGIGQISSEVPQNLSASRPQDRQFILSSKKLLLSDSGFYLCAFTGTGGDYNEQFFGPGTRLTVL.

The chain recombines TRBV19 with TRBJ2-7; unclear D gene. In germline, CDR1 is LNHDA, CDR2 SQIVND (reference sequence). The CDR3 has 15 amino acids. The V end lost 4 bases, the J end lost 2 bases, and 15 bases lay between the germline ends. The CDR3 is CASSNTHSPTYEQYF. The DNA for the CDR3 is TGTGCCAGTAGTAACACTCATTCACCCACCTACGAGCAGTACTTC. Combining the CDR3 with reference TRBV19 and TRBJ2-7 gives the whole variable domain DGGITQSPKYLFRKEGQNVTLSCEQNLNHDAMYWYRQDPGQGLRLIYYSQIVNDFQKGDIAEGYSVSREKKESFPLTVTSAQKNPTAFYLCASSNTHSPTYEQYFGPGTRLTVT.

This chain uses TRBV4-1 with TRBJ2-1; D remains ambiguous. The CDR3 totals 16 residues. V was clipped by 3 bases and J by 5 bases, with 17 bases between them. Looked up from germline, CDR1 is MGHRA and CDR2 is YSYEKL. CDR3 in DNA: TGCGCCAGCAGCCACCCGCCGGCAGGCATCGACAATGAGCAGTTCTTC. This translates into CASSHPPAGIDNEQFF.